This TCR beta chain was sequenced in a study of T-cell reconstitution after alpha-beta-depleted transplantation in children. This clonotype was seen only a few times. The V gene's germline CDR1 is LNHNV and CDR2 YYDKDF (reference sequence). V was pared by 3 bases and J by 6 bases, with 14 bases between. CDR3 length: 14 amino acids. For TCRbeta, the library was prepared with unique molecular identifiers. TCRdb redid the calling of the PCR reads with MiXCR, one entry per CDR3 protein. Seen here are some 500,000 distinct CDR3 sequences, around 20% observed once, and the top ten hold 2.5% to 3.5%. This chain links TRBV15 with TRBJ1-2, with D possibly TRBD1 on 6 matching bases. Here the sequenced sample was PBMCs from the stem cell graft donor, taken from the stem cell graft. This clonotype was sampled from a human donor who donated a stem cell graft to a child with acute lymphoblastic leukemia. The CDR3 sequence: CATSSLAGGDGYTF. CDR3 bases: TGTGCCACCAGCAGTCTGGCCGGGGGCGATGGCTACACCTTC.